The clone carrying this TCR beta chain was observed many times. The data stem from a study of human T cells and chemical hapten exposure. On the study more broadly: The sensitizing agent was 2% DPC, placed on around 2 cm by around 2 cm of upper inner arm skin. Diphenylcyclopropenone, dosed weekly to the scalp, was given to patients throughout the roughly 25-week study. Among samples, TCR yields varied mainly because of small differences in pooled library volume.

V dropped 3 bases and J dropped 3 bases, with 16 bases sitting between them. The germline CDR1 and CDR2 sequences are SGHRS and YFSETQ. The CDR3 loop spans 15 amino acids. TCRdb processed the RACE reads anew with MiXCR; each CDR3 protein has one entry. The sample includes roughly 70,000 distinct CDR3 sequences, around 10% of them seen just once. The time point here: patch test 1, 2 weeks after DPC sensitization. The sample's treatment: therapeutic diphenylcyclopropenone sensitization with weekly scalp DPC. The gene calls are TRBV5-1 and TRBJ2-7; perhaps TRBD2 as D (7 bases). This TCR derives from a woman in her thirties or forties with alopecia areata. Some clones in this sample may be carry-over from other donors' samples. Sequenced material: whole blood, taken in connection with sensitization to the hapten diphenylcyclopropenone (DPC). The CDR3 DNA is TGCGCCAGCAGCTGGGGGGGCTCCGGCGGCTACGAGCAGTACTTC. Translating it yields CASSWGGSGGYEQYF.